The rows below give T cell receptor beta chains drawn from one sample of a study of cytomegalovirus exposure and HLA in healthy donors. TCRdb's copy holds only in-frame clones and misses some; the assay was immunoSEQ multiplex PCR. Altogether under 250,000 clones are present, 75% to 90% being singletons, with the ten largest covering approximately 0.71%. Sequenced material: PBMCs. These receptors all stem from a boy aged 2 to 10 in good health and CMV-seronegative. The CDR3 runs from the conserved cysteine through the conserved F or W. A D gene is named only where the DNA matches it firmly. Only some rows state a clone size, as once, few, many or a class for expanded clones.

TRBJ1-3 | TRBV5-6 | NA | NA | CASSLVGRADSGNTIYF | TGTGCCAGCAGCTTGGTGGGCAGGGCCGACTCTGGAAACACCATATATTTT
TRBJ1-3 | TRBV9 | once | NA | CASSVATGVTDYSGNTIYF | TGTGCCAGCAGCGTAGCTACGGGGGTGACTGATTACTCTGGAAACACCATATATTTT
TRBJ2-3 | TRBV30 | NA | TRBD2 | CAWGGTSGKSTDTQYF | TGTGCCTGGGGGGGGACTAGCGGGAAAAGCACAGATACGCAGTATTTT
TRBJ2-1 | TRBV19 | NA | TRBD2 | CASRLTSGTNNEQFF | TGTGCCAGTAGATTGACTAGCGGAACCAACAATGAGCAGTTCTTC
TRBJ2-7 | TRBV13 | few | NA | CASSLGSSYEQYF | TGTGCCAGCAGCTTGGGCAGCTCCTACGAGCAGTACTTC
TRBJ2-5 | TRBV6-1 | NA | NA | CASSGAGVETQYF | TGTGCCAGCAGTGGGGCAGGGGTAGAGACCCAGTACTTC
TRBJ2-5 | TRBV4-1 | NA | TRBD2 | CASSPTLAGQETQYF | TGCGCCAGCAGCCCCACCCTAGCGGGGCAAGAGACCCAGTACTTC
TRBJ2-1 | TRBV9 | once | TRBD2 | CASSPSSGGAGEQFF | TGTGCCAGCAGCCCTTCTAGCGGGGGGGCTGGTGAGCAGTTCTTC
TRBJ2-2 | TRBV5-1 | NA | TRBD2 | CASTKGLAGFTGELFF | TGCGCCAGCACCAAAGGACTAGCGGGCTTCACCGGGGAGCTGTTTTTT
TRBJ2-3 | TRBV9 | NA | NA | CASSALLAATDTQYF | TGTGCCAGCAGCGCCCTTCTGGCGGCCACAGATACGCAGTATTTT
TRBJ1-1 | TRBV11-2 | once | NA | CASSLDRMEISQAFF | TGTGCCAGCAGCTTAGATAGGATGGAGATTAGCCAAGCTTTCTTT
TRBJ1-1 | TRBV6-1 | NA | TRBD1 | CASSSQGENTEAFF | TGTGCCAGCAGTTCACAGGGGGAAAACACTGAAGCTTTCTTT
TRBJ2-5 | TRBV7-5 | NA | NA | CARSLGGTGDLETQYF | TGTGCCAGAAGCTTAGGGGGGACAGGGGATCTGGAGACCCAGTACTTC
TRBJ1-1 | TRBV19 | NA | TRBD1 | CASSHPGQGAEAFF | TGTGCCAGTAGCCACCCAGGACAGGGGGCTGAAGCTTTCTTT
TRBJ1-1 | TRBV27 | NA | NA | CASSLAGMNTEAFF | TGTGCCAGCAGTTTGGCAGGGATGAACACTGAAGCTTTCTTT
TRBJ1-2 | TRBV15 | NA | TRBD1 | CATSRDPPKTGEVYGYTF | TGTGCCACCAGCAGAGATCCCCCCAAGACAGGGGAGGTCTATGGCTACACCTTC
TRBJ1-5 | TRBV6-1 | NA | NA | CASSVTNDQPQHF | TGTGCCAGCAGTGTTACAAACGATCAGCCCCAGCATTTT